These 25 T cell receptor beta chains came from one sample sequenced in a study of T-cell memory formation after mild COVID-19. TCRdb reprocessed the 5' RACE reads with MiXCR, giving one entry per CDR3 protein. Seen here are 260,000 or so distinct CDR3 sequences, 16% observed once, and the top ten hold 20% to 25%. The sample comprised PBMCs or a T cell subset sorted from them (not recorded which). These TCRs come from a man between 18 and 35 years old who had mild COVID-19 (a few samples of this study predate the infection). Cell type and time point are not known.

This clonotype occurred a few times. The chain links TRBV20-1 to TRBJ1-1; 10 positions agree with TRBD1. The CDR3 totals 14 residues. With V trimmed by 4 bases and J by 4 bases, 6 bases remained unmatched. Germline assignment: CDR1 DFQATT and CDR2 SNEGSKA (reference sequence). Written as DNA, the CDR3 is TGCAGTGCTAATGACAGGGGGCTCGGCACTGAAGCTTTCTTT. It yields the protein CSANDRGLGTEAFF.

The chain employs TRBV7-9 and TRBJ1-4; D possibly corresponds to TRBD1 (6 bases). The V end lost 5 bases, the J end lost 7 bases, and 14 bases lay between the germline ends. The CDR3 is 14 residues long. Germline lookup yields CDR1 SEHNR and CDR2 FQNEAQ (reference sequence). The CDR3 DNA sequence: TGTGCCAGCAGCCGGGACACCAGGCGTGAAAAACTGTTTTTT. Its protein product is CASSRDTRREKLFF.

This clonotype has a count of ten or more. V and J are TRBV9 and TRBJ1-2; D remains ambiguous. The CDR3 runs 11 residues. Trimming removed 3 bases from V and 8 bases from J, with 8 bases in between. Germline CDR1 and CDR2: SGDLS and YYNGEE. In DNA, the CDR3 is TGTGCCAGCAGCGGTTACCCAGGCTACACCTTC. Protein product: CASSGYPGYTF. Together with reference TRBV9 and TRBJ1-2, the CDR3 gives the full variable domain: DSGVTQTPKHLITATGQRVTLRCSPRSGDLSVYWYQQSLDQGLQFLIQYYNGEERAKGNILERFSAQQFPDLHSELNLSSLELGDSALYFCASSGYPGYTFGSGTRLTVV.

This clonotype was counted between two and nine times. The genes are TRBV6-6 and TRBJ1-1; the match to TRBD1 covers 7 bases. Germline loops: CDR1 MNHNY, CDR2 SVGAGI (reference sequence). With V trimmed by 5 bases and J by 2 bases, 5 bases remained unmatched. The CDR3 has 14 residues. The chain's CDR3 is CASSQRQGNTEAFF. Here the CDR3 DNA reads TGTGCCAGCAGTCAAAGACAGGGAAACACTGAAGCTTTCTTT.

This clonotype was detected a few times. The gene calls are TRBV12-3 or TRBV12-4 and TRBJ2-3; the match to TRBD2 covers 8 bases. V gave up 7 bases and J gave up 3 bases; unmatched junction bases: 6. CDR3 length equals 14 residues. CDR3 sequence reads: CASKSAGATDTQYF. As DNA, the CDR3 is TGTGCCAGCAAATCAGCGGGGGCTACAGATACGCAGTATTTT.

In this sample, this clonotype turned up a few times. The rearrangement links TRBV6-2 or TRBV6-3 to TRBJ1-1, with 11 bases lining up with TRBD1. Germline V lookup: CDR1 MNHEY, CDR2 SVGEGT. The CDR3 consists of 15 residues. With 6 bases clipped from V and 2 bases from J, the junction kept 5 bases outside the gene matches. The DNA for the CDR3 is TGTGCCAGCAGCCCGGACAGGGGGCTTAACACTGAAGCTTTCTTT. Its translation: CASSPDRGLNTEAFF.

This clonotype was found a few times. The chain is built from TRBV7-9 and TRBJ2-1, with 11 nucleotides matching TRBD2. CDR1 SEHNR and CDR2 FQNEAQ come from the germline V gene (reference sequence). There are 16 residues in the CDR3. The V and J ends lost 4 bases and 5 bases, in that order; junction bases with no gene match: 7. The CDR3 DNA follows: TGTGCCAGCAGCTGGGATCCGGGACTAGCGGACAATGAGCAGTTCTTC. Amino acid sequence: CASSWDPGLADNEQFF.

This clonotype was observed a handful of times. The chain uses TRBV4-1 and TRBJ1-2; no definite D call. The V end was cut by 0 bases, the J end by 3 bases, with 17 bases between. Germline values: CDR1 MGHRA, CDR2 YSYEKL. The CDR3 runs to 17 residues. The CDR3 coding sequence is TGCGCCAGCAGCCAAGACCCACTCCGAACCACGCACTATGGCTACACCTTC. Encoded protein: CASSQDPLRTTHYGYTF.

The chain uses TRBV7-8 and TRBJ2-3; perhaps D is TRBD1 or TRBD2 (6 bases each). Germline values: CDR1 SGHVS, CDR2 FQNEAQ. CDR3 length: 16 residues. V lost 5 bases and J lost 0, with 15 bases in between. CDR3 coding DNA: TGTGCCAGCAGCACCCGATGGGGGGCGAGCACAGATACGCAGTATTTT. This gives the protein CASSTRWGASTDTQYF.

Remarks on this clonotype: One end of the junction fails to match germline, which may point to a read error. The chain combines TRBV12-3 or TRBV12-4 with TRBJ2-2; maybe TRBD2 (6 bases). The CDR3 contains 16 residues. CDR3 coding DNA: TGTGCCAGCAGTCCTACGGGACTTGAGAACACCGTGGAGCTGTTTTTT. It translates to CASSPTGLENTVELFF.

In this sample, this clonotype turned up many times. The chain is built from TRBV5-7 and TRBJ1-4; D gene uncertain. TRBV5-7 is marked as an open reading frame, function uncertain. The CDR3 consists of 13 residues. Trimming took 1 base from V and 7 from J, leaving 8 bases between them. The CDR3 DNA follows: TGTGCCAGCAGCTTGAAAGGGTGTGAAAAACTGTTTTTT. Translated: CASSLKGCEKLFF.

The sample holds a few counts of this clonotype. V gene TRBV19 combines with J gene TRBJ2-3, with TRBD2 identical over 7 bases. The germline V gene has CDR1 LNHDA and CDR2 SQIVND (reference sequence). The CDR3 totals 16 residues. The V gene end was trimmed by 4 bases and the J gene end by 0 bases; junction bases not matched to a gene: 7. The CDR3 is CASSTRPGGSTDTQYF. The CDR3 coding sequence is TGTGCCAGTAGTACTCGGCCGGGGGGAAGCACAGATACGCAGTATTTT.

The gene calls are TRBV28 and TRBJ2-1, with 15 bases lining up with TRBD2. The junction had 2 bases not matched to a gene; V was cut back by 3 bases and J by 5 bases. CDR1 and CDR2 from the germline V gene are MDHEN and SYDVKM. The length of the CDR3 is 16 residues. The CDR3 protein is CASSFGLAGGHNEQFF. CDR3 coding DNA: TGTGCCAGCAGTTTTGGACTAGCGGGGGGGCACAATGAGCAGTTCTTC.

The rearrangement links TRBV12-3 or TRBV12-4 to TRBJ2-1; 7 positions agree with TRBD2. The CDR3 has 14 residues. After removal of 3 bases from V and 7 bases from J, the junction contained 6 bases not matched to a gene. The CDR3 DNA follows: TGTGCCAGCAGTTTTGAGGGAGCGGGGAATGAGCAGTTCTTC. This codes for CASSFEGAGNEQFF.

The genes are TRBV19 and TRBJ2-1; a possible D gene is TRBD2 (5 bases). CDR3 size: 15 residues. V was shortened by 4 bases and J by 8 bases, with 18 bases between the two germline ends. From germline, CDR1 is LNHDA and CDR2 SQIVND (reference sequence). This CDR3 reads CASSTSPGNADEQFF. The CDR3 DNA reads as TGTGCCAGTAGTACATCCCCCGGGAATGCGGATGAGCAGTTCTTC.

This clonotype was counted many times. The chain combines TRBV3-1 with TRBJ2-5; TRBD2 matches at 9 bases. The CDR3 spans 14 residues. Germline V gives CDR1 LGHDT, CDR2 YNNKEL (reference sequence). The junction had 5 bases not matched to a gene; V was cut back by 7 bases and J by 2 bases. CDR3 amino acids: CASIKAGGQETQYF. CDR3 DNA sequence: TGTGCCAGCATAAAGGCGGGGGGGCAAGAGACCCAGTACTTC.

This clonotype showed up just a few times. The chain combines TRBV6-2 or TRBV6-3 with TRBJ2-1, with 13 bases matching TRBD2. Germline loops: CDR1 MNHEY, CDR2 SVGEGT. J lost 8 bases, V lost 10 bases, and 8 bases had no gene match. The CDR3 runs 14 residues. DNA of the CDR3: TGTGCCACCAAAACTAGCGGGGGGGCCTATGAGCAGTTCTTC. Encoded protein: CATKTSGGAYEQFF.

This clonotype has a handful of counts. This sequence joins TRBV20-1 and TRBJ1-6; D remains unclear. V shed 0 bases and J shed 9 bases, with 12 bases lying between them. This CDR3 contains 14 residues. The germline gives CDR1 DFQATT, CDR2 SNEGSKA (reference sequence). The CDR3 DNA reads TGCAGTGCTAGAGATGGGTTCCCTTTTTCACCCCTCCACTTT. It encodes CSARDGFPFSPLHF.

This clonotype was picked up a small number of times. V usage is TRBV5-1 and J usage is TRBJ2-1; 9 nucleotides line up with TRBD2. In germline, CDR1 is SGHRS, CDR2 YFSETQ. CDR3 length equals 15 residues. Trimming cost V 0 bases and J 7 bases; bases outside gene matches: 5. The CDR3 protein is CASSLGLAGRNEQFF. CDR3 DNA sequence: TGCGCCAGCAGCTTGGGGCTAGCGGGGCGAAATGAGCAGTTCTTC.

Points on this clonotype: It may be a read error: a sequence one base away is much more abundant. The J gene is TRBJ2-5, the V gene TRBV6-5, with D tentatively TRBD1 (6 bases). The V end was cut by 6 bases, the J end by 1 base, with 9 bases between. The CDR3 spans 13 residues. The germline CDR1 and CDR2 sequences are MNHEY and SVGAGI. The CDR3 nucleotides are TGTGCCAGCAGCTGGACAGTCCAAGAGACCCAGTACTTC. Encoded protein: CASSWTVQETQYF.

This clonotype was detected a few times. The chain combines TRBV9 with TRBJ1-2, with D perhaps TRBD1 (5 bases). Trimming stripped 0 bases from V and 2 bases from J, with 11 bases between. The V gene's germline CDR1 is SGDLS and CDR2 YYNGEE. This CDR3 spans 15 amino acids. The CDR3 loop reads CASSVGSGQNYGYTF. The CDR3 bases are TGTGCCAGCAGCGTAGGATCAGGGCAAAACTATGGCTACACCTTC.

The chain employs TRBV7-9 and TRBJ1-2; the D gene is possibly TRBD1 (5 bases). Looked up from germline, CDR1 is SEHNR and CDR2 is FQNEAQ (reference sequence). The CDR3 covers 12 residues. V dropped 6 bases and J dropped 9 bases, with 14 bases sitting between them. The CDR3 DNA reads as TGTGCCAGCAGTCCGCAAGGGGAGAGCTACACCTTC. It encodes CASSPQGESYTF.

The CDR3 nucleotides read TGTGCCAGTGTCAGAGGGGGTGGGGAGACCCAGTACTTC. Protein: CASVRGGGETQYF. This chain links TRBV6-6 with TRBJ2-5; D is possibly TRBD1 (6 bases). The CDR3 is 13 residues long. Germline CDR1 and CDR2: MNHNY and SVGAGI (reference sequence). The V gene lost 9 bases and the J gene lost 5 bases, with 16 bases spanning the gap.

This CDR3 reads CAASGGPYNEQFF. Written as DNA, the CDR3 is TGCGCCGCCAGCGGGGGACCCTACAATGAGCAGTTCTTC. The genes are TRBV5-1 and TRBJ2-1; 8 nucleotides match TRBD2. The CDR3 contains 13 residues. The germline gives CDR1 SGHRS, CDR2 YFSETQ. The junction had 5 bases not matched to a gene; V was cut back by 10 bases and J by 2 bases.

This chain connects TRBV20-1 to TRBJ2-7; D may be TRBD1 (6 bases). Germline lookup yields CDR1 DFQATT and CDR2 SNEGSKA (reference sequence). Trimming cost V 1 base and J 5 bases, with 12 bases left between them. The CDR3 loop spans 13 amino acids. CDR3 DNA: TGCAGTGCTAGAGCACAGGGTTTTGACGAGCAGTACTTC. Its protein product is CSARAQGFDEQYF.